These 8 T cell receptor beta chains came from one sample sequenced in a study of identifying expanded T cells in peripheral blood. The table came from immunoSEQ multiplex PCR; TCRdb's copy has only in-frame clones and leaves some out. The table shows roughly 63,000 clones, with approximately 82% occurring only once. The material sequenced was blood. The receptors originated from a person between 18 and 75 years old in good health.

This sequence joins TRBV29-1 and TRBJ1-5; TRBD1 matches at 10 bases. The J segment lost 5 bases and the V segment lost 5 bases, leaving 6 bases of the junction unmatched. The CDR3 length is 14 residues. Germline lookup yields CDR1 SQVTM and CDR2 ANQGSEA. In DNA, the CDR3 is TGCAGCGTTAGACAGGGGGCTGGCGATCAGCCCCAGCATTTT. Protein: CSVRQGAGDQPQHF.

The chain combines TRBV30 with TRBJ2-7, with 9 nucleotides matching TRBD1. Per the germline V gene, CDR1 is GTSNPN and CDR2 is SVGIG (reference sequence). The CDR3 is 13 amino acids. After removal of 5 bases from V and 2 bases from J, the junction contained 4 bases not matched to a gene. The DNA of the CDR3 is TGTGCCTGGGGGACAGGGCTTGCCTACGAGCAGTACGTC. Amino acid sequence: CAWGTGLAYEQYV.

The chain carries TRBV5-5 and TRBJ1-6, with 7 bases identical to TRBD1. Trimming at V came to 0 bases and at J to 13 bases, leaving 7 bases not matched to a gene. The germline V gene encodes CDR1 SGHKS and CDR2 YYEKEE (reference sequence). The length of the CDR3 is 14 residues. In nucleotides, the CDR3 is TGTGCCAGCAGCTTGGGACAGGGAATTTCGCCCCTCCACTTT. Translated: CASSLGQGISPLHF. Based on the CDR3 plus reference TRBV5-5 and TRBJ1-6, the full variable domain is DAGVTQSPTHLIKTRGQQVTLRCSPISGHKSVSWYQQVLGQGPQFIFQYYEKEERGRGNFPDRFSARQFPNYSSELNVNALLLGDSALYLCASSLGQGISPLHFGNGTRLTVT.

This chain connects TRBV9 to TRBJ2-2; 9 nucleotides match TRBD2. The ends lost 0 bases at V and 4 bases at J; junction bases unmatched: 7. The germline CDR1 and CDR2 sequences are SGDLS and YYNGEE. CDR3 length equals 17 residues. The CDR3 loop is CASSVELAGGSTGELFF. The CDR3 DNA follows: TGTGCCAGCAGCGTAGAACTTGCGGGGGGGTCCACCGGGGAGCTGTTTTTT.

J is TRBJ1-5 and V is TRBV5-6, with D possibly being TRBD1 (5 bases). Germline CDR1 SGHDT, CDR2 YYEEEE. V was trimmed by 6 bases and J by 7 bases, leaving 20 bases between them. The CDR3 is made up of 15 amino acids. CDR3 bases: TGTGCCAGCAACCGGGGGGGACCGTCTTCGCAGCCCCAGCATTTT. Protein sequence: CASNRGGPSSQPQHF.

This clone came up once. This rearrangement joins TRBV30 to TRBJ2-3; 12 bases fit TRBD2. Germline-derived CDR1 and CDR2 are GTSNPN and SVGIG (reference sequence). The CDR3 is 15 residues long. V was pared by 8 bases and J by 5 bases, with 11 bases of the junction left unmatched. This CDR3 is CAKTGTSGWGDTQYF. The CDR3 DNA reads TGTGCCAAGACCGGGACTAGCGGGTGGGGAGATACGCAGTATTTT.

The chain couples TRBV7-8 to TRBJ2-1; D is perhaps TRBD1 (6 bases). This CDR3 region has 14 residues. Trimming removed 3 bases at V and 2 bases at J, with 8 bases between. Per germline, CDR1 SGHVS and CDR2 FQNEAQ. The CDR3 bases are TGTGCCAGCAGCTTTTCAGGGGCCTACAATGAGCAGTTCTTC. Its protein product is CASSFSGAYNEQFF.

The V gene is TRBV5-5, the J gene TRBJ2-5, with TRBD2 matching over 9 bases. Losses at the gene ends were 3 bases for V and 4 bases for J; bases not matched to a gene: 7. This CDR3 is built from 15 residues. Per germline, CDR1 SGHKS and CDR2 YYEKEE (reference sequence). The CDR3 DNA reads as TGTGCCAGCAGCTCCCTAGTACTAGCGGGAGAGACCCAGTACTTC. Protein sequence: CASSSLVLAGETQYF.